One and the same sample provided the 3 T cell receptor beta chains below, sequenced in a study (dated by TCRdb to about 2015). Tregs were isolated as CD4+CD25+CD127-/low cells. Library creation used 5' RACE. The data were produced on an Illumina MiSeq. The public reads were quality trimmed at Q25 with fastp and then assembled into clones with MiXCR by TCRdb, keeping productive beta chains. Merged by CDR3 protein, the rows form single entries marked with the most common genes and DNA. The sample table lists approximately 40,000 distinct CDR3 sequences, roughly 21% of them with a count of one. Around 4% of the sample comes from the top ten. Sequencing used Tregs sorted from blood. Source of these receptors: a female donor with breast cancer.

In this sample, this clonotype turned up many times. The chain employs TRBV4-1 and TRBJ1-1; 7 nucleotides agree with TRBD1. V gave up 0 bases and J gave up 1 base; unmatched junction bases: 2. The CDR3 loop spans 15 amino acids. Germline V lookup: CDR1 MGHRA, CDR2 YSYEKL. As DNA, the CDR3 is TGCGCCAGCAGCCAAGACCGACAGGGGAACACTGAAGCTTTCTTT. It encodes CASSQDRQGNTEAFF.

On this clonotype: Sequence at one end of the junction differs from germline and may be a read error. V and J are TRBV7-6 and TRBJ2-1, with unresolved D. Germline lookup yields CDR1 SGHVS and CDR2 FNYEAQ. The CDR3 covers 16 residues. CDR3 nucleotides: TGTGCCAGCAGCTTAGTGCCGTTCGAACCCTACAGTGAGCAGTTCTTC. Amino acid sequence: CASSLVPFEPYSEQFF.

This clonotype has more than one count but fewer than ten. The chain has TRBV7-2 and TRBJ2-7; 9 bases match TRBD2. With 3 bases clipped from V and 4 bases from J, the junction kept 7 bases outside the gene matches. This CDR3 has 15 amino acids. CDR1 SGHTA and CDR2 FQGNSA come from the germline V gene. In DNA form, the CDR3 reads TGTGCCAGCAGCTTGGTAGCGGGAGTGGCTTACGAGCAGTACTTC. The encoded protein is CASSLVAGVAYEQYF.